This TCR beta chain was sequenced in a study of blood T cell repertoires in COVID-19. The germline CDR1 and CDR2 sequences are SGHTS and YDEGEE. The CDR3 length is 15 residues. The ends were cut back, 0 bases at V and 4 bases at J, with 10 bases in the middle. Libraries were prepared by immunoSEQ multiplex PCR; TCRdb keeps only in-frame clonotypes and omits some of them. The sample holds roughly 130,000 clones; 65% to 80% are singletons and the top ten take roughly 3.4%. The sequence was collected from a man aged 60 to 69 with acute or convalescent COVID-19. V usage is TRBV5-8 and J usage is TRBJ1-4, with a possible D match to TRBD1 (6 bases). Sequenced input: peripheral blood. The CDR3 region has the DNA TGTGCCAGCAGCTTGGGGCAGGGGAGTAATGAAAAACTGTTTTTT. Its translation is CASSLGQGSNEKLFF.